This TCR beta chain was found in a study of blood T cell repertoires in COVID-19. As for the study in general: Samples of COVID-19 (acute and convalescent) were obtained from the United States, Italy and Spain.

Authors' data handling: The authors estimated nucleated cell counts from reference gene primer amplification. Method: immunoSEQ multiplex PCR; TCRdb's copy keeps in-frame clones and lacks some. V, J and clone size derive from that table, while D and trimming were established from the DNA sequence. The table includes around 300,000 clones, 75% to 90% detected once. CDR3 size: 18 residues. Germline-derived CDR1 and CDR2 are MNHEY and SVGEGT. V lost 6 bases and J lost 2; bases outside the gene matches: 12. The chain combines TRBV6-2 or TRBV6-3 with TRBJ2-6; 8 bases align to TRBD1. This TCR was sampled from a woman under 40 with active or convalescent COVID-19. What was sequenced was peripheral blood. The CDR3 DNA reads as TGTGCCAGCAGCCCCCTCCTAGGACAGGGTCCTGGGGCCAACGTCCTGACTTTC. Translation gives CASSPLLGQGPGANVLTF.